Following are 22 T cell receptor beta chains from one sample sequenced in a study of regulatory T cells in long-lasting Graves disease. Time point noted: newly diagnosed GD, antithyroid drugs for less than 3 months. Generation of the TCR library employed RNA extracted from PBMCs. Arm-PCR of CDR3 regions with iRepertoire HTBI primers generated TCR beta libraries. TCRdb used MiXCR to reprocess the multiplex PCR reads, holding one entry per CDR3 protein. The sample includes 320,000 or so distinct CDR3 sequences, more than 15% of them seen just once. Sequencing was performed on peripheral blood mononuclear cells (PBMCs), taken at new diagnosis, from a patient treated with antithyroid drugs. These receptors all come from a female donor with Graves disease.

This clonotype was observed many times. The junction departs from the called germline gene at one end, perhaps through a read error. V usage is TRBV3-1 and J usage is TRBJ1-1, with TRBD1 as a possible D gene (5 bases). Per germline, CDR1 LGHDT and CDR2 YNNKEL (reference sequence). The CDR3 sequence is 13 residues long. CDR3 sequence reads: CASSPMGDTEAFF. In nucleotides, the CDR3 is TGCGCCAGCAGCCCTATGGGGGACACTGAAGCTTTCTTT. Full variable domain (rest looked up from reference TRBV3-1 and TRBJ1-1): DTAVSQTPKYLVTQMGNDKSIKCEQNLGHDTMYWYKQDSKKFLKIMFSYNNKELIINETVPNRFSPKSPDKAHLNLHINSLELGDSAVYFCASSPMGDTEAFFGQGTRLTVV.

The chain recombines TRBV6-1 with TRBJ1-1, with a possible D match to TRBD1 (5 bases). V was pared by 5 bases and J by 0 bases, with 10 bases between. The CDR3 totals 14 residues. Germline V gene sequence: CDR1 MNHNS, CDR2 SASEGT. The chain's CDR3 is CASSLRQLNTEAFF. CDR3 in DNA: TGTGCCAGCAGTCTCCGACAGTTGAACACTGAAGCTTTCTTT.

This clonotype has a count of ten or more. V and J are TRBV11-2 and TRBJ2-1, with D perhaps matching TRBD1 (5 bases). Between the trimmed V and J ends, which lost 1 base and 6 bases, there was a span of 7 bases. The CDR3 totals 13 residues. CDR1 and CDR2 (germline): SGHAT, FQNNGV. The CDR3 region is CASSLGGSNEQFF. CDR3 coding DNA: TGTGCCAGCAGCTTAGGGGGCAGCAATGAGCAGTTCTTC.

This clonotype was seen many times. The J gene is TRBJ2-7, the V gene TRBV28, with D unclear. The CDR3 runs to 14 residues. V lost 5 bases, J lost 5 bases, and 16 bases lay in between. Germline values: CDR1 MDHEN, CDR2 SYDVKM. The CDR3 region is CASSPLGHADEQYF. In DNA, the CDR3 is TGTGCCAGCAGTCCTCTGGGCCATGCCGACGAGCAGTACTTC.

This clonotype was observed at least ten times. V gene TRBV27 combines with J gene TRBJ2-7; the match to TRBD2 covers 7 bases. Germline-derived CDR1 and CDR2 are MNHEY and SMNVEV (reference sequence). Germline trimming cut 5 bases from V and 2 bases from J; bases unmatched to any gene: 3. CDR3 length: 13 amino acids. Here the CDR3 DNA reads TGTGCCAGCAGTGGCGGGGGTCCCTACGAGCAGTACTTC. It encodes CASSGGGPYEQYF.

The rearrangement joins TRBV7-2 to TRBJ2-3; D gene unclear. CDR3 size: 15 residues. Trimming took off 2 bases at V and 1 base at J, with 10 bases between the two ends. Germline V gene data show CDR1 as SGHTA and CDR2 as FQGNSA. The CDR3: CASSLQNGGTDTQYF. The CDR3 DNA reads as TGTGCCAGCAGCTTACAGAATGGCGGCACAGATACGCAGTATTTT.

Comment on this clonotype: This likely stems from a read error, as it lies one base from a far larger clone. The rearrangement uses TRBV2 and TRBJ2-1; TRBD1 might be the D (6 bases). This CDR3 contains 15 residues. CDR1 and CDR2 from the germline V gene are SNHLY and FYNNEI. Trimming removed 5 bases from V and 10 bases from J, with 21 bases in between. The CDR3 loop reads CASSTSDSGSYEQFF. In DNA, the CDR3 is TGTGCCAGCAGTACCTCGGACAGCGGTTCCTACGAGCAGTTCTTC.

This clonotype was counted at least ten times. This chain uses TRBV10-3 with TRBJ2-1, with 9 bases aligning to TRBD2. With V trimmed by 5 bases and J by 7 bases, 9 bases remained unmatched. Looked up from germline, CDR1 is ENHRY and CDR2 is SYGVKD. The CDR3 has 15 residues. The CDR3 nucleotides read TGTGCCATCAGTTCGTCGCGGGAGGGCCGGAATGAGCAGTTCTTC. Translation gives CAISSSREGRNEQFF.

Ten or more counts support this clonotype. This chain joins TRBV12-3 or TRBV12-4 and TRBJ2-7; a possible D gene is TRBD2 (5 bases). The CDR3 contains 15 residues. Trimming shortened V by 2 bases and J by 7 bases, and 18 bases separated the two germline ends. This chain's CDR3 is CASSLQHPTSGEQYF. The CDR3 nucleotides are TGTGCCAGCAGTTTACAGCACCCGACCTCGGGAGAGCAGTACTTC.

The table lists this clonotype with many counts. The rearrangement joins TRBV6-1 to TRBJ1-4; a weak D match, TRBD1 (5 bases). Between the trimmed V and J ends, which lost 2 bases and 5 bases, there was a span of 12 bases. The CDR3 covers 15 residues. Looked up from germline, CDR1 is MNHNS and CDR2 is SASEGT. DNA for the CDR3: TGTGCCAGCAGTGAAACGGGGACCTCCAATGAAAAACTGTTTTTT. Translating it yields CASSETGTSNEKLFF.

This clonotype was seen many times. This sequence joins TRBV27 and TRBJ2-1, with D tentatively TRBD2 (5 bases). The CDR3 runs to 15 residues. CDR1 and CDR2 from the germline V gene are MNHEY and SMNVEV (reference sequence). The ends were cut back, 3 bases at V and 8 bases at J, with 17 bases in the middle. CDR3 protein: CASSLSGSVGDEQFF. The CDR3 DNA reads TGTGCCAGCAGTTTGAGCGGCTCAGTGGGTGATGAGCAGTTCTTC.

This clonotype was seen only a few times. The chain employs TRBV5-1 and TRBJ1-2; D remains ambiguous. CDR1 and CDR2 from the germline V gene are SGHRS and YFSETQ. The CDR3 sequence is 15 residues long. The germline V and J ends were trimmed by 2 bases and 3 bases, with 14 bases remaining between them. The CDR3 nucleotides read TGCGCCAGCAGCTTTTTAGACACTCCAGACTATGGCTACACCTTC. This sequence encodes CASSFLDTPDYGYTF.

Many counts were recorded for this clonotype. The chain is built from TRBV6-2 or TRBV6-3 and TRBJ1-5; D perhaps matches TRBD1 (6 bases). The CDR3 length is 15 residues. With 10 bases removed from V and 3 bases from J, the gap between germline ends came to 19 bases. The V gene's germline CDR1 is MNHEY and CDR2 SVGEGT. The DNA of the CDR3 is TGTGCCACCTCAGCGAGGGGGTCCCACAATCAGCCCCAGCATTTT. Protein: CATSARGSHNQPQHF.

Many counts were recorded for this clonotype. The chain links TRBV30 to TRBJ1-5; perhaps TRBD1 as D (6 bases). Germline V gene lookup returns CDR1 GTSNPN and CDR2 SVGIG (reference sequence). V lost 4 bases and J 5 bases, leaving 12 bases between the germline ends. This CDR3 spans 13 amino acids. DNA for the CDR3: TGTGCCTGGAACACAGGGATCTATCAGCCCCAGCATTTT. Protein: CAWNTGIYQPQHF.

The chain joins TRBV5-6 to TRBJ2-3, with 7 bases lining up with TRBD2. The CDR3 is made up of 16 amino acids. V lost 2 bases and J lost 2; bases outside the gene matches: 8. The germline CDR1 and CDR2 sequences are SGHDT and YYEEEE. CDR3 residues: CASSFRLADDTDTQYF. The CDR3 DNA reads TGTGCCAGCAGCTTTCGGCTAGCGGATGACACAGATACGCAGTATTTT.

This clonotype was counted many times. The chain links TRBV5-1 to TRBJ2-1; no clear D gene. Germline V gene lookup returns CDR1 SGHRS and CDR2 YFSETQ. Trimming cost V 3 bases and J 8 bases, with 15 bases left between them. The CDR3 contains 14 residues. In nucleotides, the CDR3 is TGCGCCAGCAGCTATGAGAGCCGTCGAGATGAGCAGTTCTTC. Translation: CASSYESRRDEQFF. The entire variable domain, with the rest obtained from reference TRBV5-1 and TRBJ2-1, is as follows: KAGVTQTPRYLIKTRGQQVTLSCSPISGHRSVSWYQQTPGQGLQFLFEYFSETQRNKGNFPGRFSGRQFSNSRSEMNVSTLELGDSALYLCASSYESRRDEQFFGPGTRLTVL.

At least ten counts were recorded for this clonotype. V gene TRBV28 combines with J gene TRBJ1-2, with 7 bases identical to TRBD1. This CDR3 has 16 residues. CDR1 MDHEN and CDR2 SYDVKM come from the germline V gene. J was trimmed by 3 bases and V by 6 bases; bases with no gene match: 13. CDR3 residues: CASRIRPGQPDYGYTF. CDR3 DNA sequence: TGTGCCAGCAGAATCCGACCGGGACAGCCCGACTATGGCTACACCTTC.

This clonotype was picked up many times. The chain joins TRBV19 to TRBJ1-5; D is unresolved. The CDR3 totals 13 residues. The ends were cut back, 2 bases at V and 7 bases at J, with 9 bases in the middle. The germline gives CDR1 LNHDA, CDR2 SQIVND (reference sequence). Written as DNA, the CDR3 is TGTGCCAGTAGTATAAACCGTAGACAGCCCCAGCATTTT. Amino acids: CASSINRRQPQHF.

The sample holds many counts of this clonotype. The chain is built from TRBV6-5 and TRBJ2-2, with 9 nucleotides matching TRBD1. Germline assignment: CDR1 MNHEY and CDR2 SVGAGI. Trimming took 4 bases from V and 6 from J; bases not matched to a gene: 0. The CDR3 extends over 13 amino acids. CDR3 protein: CASSWTGAGELFF. The CDR3 bases are TGTGCCAGCAGTTGGACAGGGGCCGGGGAGCTGTTTTTT.

This clonotype was seen ten or more times. The V call is TRBV20-1, the J call TRBJ2-3; 9 bases are a match to TRBD1. V trimming: 6 bases; J trimming: 3 bases; junction bases outside the gene matches: 10. CDR3 length: 15 residues. CDR1 and CDR2 from the germline V gene are DFQATT and SNEGSKA (reference sequence). CDR3 DNA: TGCAGTGCCCTAAACTGGGACAGGGTGACAGATACGCAGTATTTT. It is translated as CSALNWDRVTDTQYF.

This clonotype came up once. This could be a read error, since a much larger clone is one nucleotide away. The rearrangement links TRBV7-9 to TRBJ2-5; D unclear. CDR3 length: 13 residues. The germline V gene has CDR1 SEHNR and CDR2 FQNEAQ (reference sequence). CDR3 protein: CASSPPIQEAQYF. The CDR3 nucleotides read TGTGCCAGCAGCCCCCCGATTCAAGAGGCCCAGTACTTC.

Only a few counts were recorded for this clonotype. The chain couples TRBV29-1 to TRBJ1-4; no clear D gene. The CDR3 length is 14 residues. The V gene's germline CDR1 is SQVTM and CDR2 ANQGSEA. V lost 7 bases and J 7 bases, leaving 19 bases between the germline ends. For the CDR3, the DNA is TGCAGCGCCACTTACCCCCGGGAAGGTGAAAAACTGTTTTTT. Translated: CSATYPREGEKLFF.